This T cell receptor beta chain was recovered during a study of identical twins. Findings and limits, study-wide: Low generation probability was overrepresented in out-of-frame alpha sequences shared by twins.

The CDR3 is 13 residues long. The V end lost 7 bases, the J end lost 1 base, and 7 bases lay between the germline ends. TCRdb re-called the 5' RACE reads with MiXCR, one entry per CDR3 protein. This table has about 520,000 distinct CDR3 sequences, under 25% appearing once. As concerns this clonotype: Its antigen is undetermined.

In addition, the sample was reused for a study of T cells expressing NK-cell markers. That work contributes: Six or seven donors carried dominant NKG2C+ clonotypes that made up 1.0-7.0% of their CD8+ T cells.

This clonotype was obtained from a young woman in good health. The chain has TRBV12-3 or TRBV12-4 and TRBJ2-2; D is ambiguous. Sequencing input: CD4+ T cells sorted from blood. The CDR3 DNA is TGTGCCAGCACCCATTTGAACACCGGGGAGCTGTTTTTT. Translating it yields CASTHLNTGELFF.